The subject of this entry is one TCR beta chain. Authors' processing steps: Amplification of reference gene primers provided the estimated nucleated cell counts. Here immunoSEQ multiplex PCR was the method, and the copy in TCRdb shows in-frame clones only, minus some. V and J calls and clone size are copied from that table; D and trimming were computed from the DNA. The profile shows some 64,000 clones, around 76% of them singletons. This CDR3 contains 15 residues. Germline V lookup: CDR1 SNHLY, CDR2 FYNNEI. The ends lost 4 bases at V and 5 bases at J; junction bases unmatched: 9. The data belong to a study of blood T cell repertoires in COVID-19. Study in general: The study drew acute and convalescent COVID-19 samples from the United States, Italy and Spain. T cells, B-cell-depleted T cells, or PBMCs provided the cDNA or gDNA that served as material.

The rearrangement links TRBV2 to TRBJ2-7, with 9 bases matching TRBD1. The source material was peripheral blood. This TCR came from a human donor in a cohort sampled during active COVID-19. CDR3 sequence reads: CASSGGGQGIDEQYF. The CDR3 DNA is TGTGCCAGCAGTGGGGGGGGACAGGGTATTGACGAGCAGTACTTC.